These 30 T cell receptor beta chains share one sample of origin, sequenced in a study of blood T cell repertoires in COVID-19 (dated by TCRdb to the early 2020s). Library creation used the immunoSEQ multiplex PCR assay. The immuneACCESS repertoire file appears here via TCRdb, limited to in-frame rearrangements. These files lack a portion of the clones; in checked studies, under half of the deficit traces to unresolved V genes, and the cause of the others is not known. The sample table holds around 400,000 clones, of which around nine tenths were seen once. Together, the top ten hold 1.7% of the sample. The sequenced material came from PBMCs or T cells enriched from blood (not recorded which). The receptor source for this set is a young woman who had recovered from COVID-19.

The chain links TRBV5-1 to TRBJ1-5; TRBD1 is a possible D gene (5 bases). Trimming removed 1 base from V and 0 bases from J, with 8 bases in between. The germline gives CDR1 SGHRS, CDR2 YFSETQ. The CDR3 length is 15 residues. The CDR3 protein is CASSLSGGSNQPQHF. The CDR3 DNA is TGCGCCAGCAGCTTGTCCGGGGGTAGCAATCAGCCCCAGCATTTT.

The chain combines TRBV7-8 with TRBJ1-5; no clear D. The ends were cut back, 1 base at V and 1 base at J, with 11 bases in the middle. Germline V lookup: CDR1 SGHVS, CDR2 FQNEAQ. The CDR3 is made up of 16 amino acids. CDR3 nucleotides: TGTGCCAGCAGCTTAGACAGAATGTACAGCAATCAGCCCCAGCATTTT. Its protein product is CASSLDRMYSNQPQHF.

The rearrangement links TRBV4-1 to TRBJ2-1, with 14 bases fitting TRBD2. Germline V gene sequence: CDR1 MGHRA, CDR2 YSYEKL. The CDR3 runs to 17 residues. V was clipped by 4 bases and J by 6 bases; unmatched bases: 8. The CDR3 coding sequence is TGCGCCAGCAGCCCCAGACTAGCGGGAGGGTCGGGCAATGAGCAGTTCTTC. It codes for CASSPRLAGGSGNEQFF.

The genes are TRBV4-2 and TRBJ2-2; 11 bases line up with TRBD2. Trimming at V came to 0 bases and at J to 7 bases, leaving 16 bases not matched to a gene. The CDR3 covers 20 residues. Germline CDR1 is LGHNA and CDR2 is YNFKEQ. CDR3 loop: CASSQESWRASGGPLGELFF. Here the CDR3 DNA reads TGTGCCAGCAGCCAAGAAAGCTGGAGGGCTAGCGGGGGGCCCCTCGGGGAGCTGTTTTTT.

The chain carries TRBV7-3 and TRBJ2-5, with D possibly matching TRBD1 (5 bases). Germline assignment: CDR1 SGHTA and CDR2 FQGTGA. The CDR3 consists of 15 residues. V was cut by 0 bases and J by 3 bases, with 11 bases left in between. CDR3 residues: CASSLTGRPKETQYF. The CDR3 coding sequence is TGTGCCAGCAGCTTAACGGGGCGTCCAAAAGAGACCCAGTACTTC.

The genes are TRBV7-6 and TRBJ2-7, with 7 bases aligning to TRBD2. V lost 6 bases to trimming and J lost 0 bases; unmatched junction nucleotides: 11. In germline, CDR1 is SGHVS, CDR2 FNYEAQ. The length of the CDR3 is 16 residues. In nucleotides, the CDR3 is TGTGCCAGCAGTCGCCTTCAGGGCGGGAGCTCCTACGAGCAGTACTTC. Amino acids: CASSRLQGGSSYEQYF.

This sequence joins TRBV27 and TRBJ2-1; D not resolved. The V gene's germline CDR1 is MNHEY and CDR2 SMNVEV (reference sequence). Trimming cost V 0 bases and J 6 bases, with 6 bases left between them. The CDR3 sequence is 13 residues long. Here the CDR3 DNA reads TGTGCCAGCAGTTTATCGTCATTCAATGAGCAGTTCTTC. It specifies CASSLSSFNEQFF.

For the CDR3, the DNA is TGCGCCAGCAGCCACCGGGACAGGGGGCTGGATGAGCAGTTCTTC. This translates into CASSHRDRGLDEQFF. The chain couples TRBV4-1 to TRBJ2-1; 12 nucleotides match TRBD1. The CDR3 extends over 15 amino acids. Germline CDR1 MGHRA, CDR2 YSYEKL. The ends lost 3 bases at V and 8 bases at J; junction bases unmatched: 5.

CDR3 nucleotides: TGTGCCAGCACACCCCGGACTAGCGGGAGCAGATGGAATGAGCAGTTCTTC. This sequence encodes CASTPRTSGSRWNEQFF. The chain combines TRBV7-8 with TRBJ2-1; 13 bases map to TRBD2. Trimming took 7 bases from V and 7 from J; bases not matched to a gene: 13. The germline V gene encodes CDR1 SGHVS and CDR2 FQNEAQ. The CDR3 contains 17 residues.

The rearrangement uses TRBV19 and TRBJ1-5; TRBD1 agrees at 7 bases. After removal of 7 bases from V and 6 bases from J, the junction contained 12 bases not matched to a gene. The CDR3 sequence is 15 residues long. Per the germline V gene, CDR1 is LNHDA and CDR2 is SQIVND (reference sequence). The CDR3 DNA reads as TGTGCCAGTAAAAGTTGGCAGGAGGGGGCTCAGCCCCAGCATTTT. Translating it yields CASKSWQEGAQPQHF.

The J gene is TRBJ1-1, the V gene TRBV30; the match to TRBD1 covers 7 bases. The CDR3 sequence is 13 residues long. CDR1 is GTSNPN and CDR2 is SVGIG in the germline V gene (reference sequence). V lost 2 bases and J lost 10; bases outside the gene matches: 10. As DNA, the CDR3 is TGTGCCTGGAGTTTGGGACAGTCAAGCGGAGCTTTCTTT. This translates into CAWSLGQSSGAFF.

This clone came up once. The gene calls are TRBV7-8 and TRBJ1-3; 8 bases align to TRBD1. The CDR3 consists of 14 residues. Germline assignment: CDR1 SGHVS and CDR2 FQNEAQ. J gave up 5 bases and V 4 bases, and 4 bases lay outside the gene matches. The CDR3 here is CASSSRQGRNTIYF. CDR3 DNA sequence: TGTGCCAGCAGCTCGAGACAGGGGAGAAACACCATATATTTT.

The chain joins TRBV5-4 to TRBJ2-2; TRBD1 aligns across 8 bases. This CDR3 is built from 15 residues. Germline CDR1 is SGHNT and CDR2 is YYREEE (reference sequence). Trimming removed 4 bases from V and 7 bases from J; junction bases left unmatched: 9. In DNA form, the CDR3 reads TGTGCCAGCAGCCAAGAAAGGACAGGGTTCGGGGAGCTGTTTTTT. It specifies CASSQERTGFGELFF. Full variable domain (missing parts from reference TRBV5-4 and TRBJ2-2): ETGVTQSPTHLIKTRGQQVTLRCSSQSGHNTVSWYQQALGQGPQFIFQYYREEENGRGNFPPRFSGLQFPNYSSELNVNALELDDSALYLCASSQERTGFGELFFGEGSRLTVL.

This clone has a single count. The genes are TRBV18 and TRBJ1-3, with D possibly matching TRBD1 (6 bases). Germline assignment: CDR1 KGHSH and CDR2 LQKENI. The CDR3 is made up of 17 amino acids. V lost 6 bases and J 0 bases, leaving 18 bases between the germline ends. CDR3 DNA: TGTGCCAGCTCGTCGGGGGGGCCAGTGAGCTCTGGAAACACCATATATTTT. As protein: CASSSGGPVSSGNTIYF.

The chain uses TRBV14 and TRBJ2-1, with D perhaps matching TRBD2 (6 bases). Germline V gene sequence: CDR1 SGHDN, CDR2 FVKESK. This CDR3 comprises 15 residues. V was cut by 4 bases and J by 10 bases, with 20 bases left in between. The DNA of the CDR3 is TGTGCCAGCAGCCCCCTCGGGACTGGGATGGGGGAGCAGTTCTTC. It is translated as CASSPLGTGMGEQFF.

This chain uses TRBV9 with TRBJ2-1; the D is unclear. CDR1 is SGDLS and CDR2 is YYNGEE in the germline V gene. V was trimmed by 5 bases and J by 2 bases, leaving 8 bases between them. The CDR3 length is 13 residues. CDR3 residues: CASSGDTYNEQFF. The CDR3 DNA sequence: TGTGCCAGCAGTGGCGACACCTACAATGAGCAGTTCTTC.

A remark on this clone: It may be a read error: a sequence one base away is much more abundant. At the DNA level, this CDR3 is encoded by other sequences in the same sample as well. The CDR3 DNA sequence: TGTGCCAGCAGTTTACAGGGGAACACTGAAGCTTTCTTT. Amino acids: CASSLQGNTEAFF. The J gene is TRBJ1-1, the V gene TRBV6-5; D may be TRBD1 (6 bases). The CDR3 sequence is 13 residues long. V shed 4 bases and J shed 1 base, with 7 bases lying between them. The V gene's germline CDR1 is MNHEY and CDR2 SVGAGI.

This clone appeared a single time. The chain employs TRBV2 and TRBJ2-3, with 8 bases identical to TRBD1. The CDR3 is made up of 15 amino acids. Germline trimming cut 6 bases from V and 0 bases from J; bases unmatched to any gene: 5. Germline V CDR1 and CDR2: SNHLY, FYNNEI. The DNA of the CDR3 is TGTGCCAGCAGAGGGGACAGGCGTAGCACAGATACGCAGTATTTT. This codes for CASRGDRRSTDTQYF.

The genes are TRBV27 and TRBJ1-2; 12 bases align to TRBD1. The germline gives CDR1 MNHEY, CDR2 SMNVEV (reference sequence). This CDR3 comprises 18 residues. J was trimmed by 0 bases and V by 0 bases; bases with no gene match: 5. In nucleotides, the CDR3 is TGTGCCAGCAGTTTATCCGGGACAGGGGGCGCGGCTAACTATGGCTACACCTTC. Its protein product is CASSLSGTGGAANYGYTF.

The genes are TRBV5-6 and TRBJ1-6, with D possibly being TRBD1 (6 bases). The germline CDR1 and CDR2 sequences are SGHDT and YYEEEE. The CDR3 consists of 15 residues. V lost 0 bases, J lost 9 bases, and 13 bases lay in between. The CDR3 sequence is CASSLGGPSGSPLHF. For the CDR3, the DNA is TGTGCCAGCAGCTTGGGGGGGCCTTCGGGTTCACCCCTCCACTTT.

The CDR3 reads CASSRGTGELFF. In DNA, the CDR3 is TGCGCCAGCAGCCGAGGCACCGGGGAGCTGTTTTTT. The chain uses TRBV4-1 and TRBJ2-2; no firm D call. Per the germline V gene, CDR1 is MGHRA and CDR2 is YSYEKL. Trimming stripped 4 bases from V and 4 bases from J, with 4 bases between. The CDR3 length is 12 residues.

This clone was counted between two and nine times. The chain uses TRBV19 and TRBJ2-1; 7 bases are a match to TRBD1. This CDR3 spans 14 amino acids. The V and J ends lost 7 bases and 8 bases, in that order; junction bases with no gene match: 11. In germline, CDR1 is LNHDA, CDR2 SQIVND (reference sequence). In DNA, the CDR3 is TGTGCCAGTAAGGACAGGCTTTGGTTGGATGAGCAGTTCTTC. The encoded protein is CASKDRLWLDEQFF.

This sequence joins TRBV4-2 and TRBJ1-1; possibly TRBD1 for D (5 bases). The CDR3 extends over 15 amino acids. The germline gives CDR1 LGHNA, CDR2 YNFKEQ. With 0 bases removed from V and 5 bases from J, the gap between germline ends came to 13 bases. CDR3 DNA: TGTGCCAGCAGCCAAGAAGGAGGGGATGAGACTGAAGCTTTCTTT. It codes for CASSQEGGDETEAFF.

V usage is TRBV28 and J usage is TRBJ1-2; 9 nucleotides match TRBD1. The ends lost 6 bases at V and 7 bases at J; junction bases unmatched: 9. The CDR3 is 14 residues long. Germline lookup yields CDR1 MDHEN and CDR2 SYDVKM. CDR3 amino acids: CASSPGQGEVGYTF. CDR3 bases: TGTGCCAGCAGCCCGGGACAGGGAGAGGTTGGCTACACCTTC.

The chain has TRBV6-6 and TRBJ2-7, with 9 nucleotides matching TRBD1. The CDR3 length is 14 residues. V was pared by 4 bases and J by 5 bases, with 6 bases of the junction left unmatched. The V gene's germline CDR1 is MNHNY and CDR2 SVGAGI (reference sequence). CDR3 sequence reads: CASSSGTGSNEQYF. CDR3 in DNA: TGTGCCAGCAGTTCCGGGACAGGGTCCAACGAGCAGTACTTC.

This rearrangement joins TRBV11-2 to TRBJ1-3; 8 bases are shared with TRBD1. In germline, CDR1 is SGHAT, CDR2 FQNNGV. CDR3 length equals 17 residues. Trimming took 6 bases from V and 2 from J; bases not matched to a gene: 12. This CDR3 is CASRRNPGGRAGNTIYF. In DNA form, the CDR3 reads TGTGCCAGCAGGAGAAATCCAGGGGGCCGAGCTGGAAACACCATATATTTT.

The CDR3 loop reads CASSFRAGRQGYEQYF. Here the CDR3 DNA reads TGTGCCAGCAGCTTTCGTGCCGGGCGCCAGGGCTACGAGCAGTACTTC. The chain couples TRBV7-2 to TRBJ2-7; possibly TRBD1 for D (5 bases). The germline CDR1 and CDR2 sequences are SGHTA and FQGNSA. Trimming left V 3 bases short and J 3 bases short, with 18 bases between. The CDR3 runs to 16 residues.

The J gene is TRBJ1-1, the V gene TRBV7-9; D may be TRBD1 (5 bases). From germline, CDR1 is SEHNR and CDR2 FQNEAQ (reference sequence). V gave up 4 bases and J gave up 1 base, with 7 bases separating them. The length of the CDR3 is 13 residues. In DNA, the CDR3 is TGTGCCAGCAGCTCCGGACAGAACACTGAAGCTTTCTTT. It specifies CASSSGQNTEAFF.

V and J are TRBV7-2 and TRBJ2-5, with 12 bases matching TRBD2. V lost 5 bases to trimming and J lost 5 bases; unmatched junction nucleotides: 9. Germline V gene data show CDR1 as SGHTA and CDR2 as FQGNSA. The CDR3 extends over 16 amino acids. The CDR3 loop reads CASSLQGLAGKETQYF. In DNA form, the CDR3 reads TGTGCCAGCAGCCTTCAAGGACTAGCGGGAAAGGAGACCCAGTACTTC.

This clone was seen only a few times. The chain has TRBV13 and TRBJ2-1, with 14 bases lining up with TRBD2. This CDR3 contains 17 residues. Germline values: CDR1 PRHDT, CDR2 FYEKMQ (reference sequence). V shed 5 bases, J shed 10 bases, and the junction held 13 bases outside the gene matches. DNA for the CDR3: TGTGCCAGCAGCCCATTCGCCGGGACTAGCGGGAGCAGGGAGCAGTTCTTC. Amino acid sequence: CASSPFAGTSGSREQFF.